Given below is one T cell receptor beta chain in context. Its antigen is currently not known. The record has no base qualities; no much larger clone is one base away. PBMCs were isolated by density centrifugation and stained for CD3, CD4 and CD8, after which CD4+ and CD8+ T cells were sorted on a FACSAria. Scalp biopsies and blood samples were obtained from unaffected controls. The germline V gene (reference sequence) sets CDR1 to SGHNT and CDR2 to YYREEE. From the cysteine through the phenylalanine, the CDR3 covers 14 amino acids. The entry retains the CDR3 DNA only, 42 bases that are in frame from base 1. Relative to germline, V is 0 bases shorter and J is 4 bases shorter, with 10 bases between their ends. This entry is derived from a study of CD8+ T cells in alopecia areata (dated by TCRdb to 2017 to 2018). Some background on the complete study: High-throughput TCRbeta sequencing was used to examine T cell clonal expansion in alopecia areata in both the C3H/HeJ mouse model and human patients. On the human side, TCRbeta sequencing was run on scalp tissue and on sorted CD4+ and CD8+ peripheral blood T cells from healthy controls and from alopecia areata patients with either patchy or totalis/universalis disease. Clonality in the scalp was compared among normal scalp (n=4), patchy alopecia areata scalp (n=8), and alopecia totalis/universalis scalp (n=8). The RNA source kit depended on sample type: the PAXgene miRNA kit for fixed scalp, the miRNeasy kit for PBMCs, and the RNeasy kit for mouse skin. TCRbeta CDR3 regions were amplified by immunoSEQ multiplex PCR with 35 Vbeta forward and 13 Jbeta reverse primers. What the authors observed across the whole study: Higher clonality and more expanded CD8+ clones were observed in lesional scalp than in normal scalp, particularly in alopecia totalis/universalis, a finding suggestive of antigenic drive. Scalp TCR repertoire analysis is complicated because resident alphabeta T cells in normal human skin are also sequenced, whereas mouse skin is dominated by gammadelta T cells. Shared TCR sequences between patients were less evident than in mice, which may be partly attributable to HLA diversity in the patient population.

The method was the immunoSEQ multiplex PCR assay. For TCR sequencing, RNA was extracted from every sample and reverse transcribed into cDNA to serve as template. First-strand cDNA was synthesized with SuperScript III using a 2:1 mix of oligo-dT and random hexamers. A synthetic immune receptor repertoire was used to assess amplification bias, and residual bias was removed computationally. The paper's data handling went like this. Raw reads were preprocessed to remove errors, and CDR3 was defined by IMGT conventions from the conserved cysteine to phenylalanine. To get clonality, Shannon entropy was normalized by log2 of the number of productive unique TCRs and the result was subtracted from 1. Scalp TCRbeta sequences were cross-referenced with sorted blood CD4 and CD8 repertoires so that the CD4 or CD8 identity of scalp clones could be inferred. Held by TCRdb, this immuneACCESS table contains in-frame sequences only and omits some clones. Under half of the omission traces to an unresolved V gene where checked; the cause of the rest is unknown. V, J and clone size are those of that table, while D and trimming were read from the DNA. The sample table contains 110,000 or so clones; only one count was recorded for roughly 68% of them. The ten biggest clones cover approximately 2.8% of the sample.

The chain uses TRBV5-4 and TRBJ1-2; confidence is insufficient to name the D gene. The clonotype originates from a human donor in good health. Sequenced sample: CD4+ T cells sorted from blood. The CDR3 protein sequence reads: CASSLDITLYGYTF. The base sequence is TGTGCCAGCAGCTTGGATATCACTCTCTATGGCTACACCTTC.